These T cell receptor beta chains were read from a single sample in a study of cytomegalovirus exposure and HLA in healthy donors. Clones were read by immunoSEQ multiplex PCR, and TCRdb kept only the in-frame ones, dropping some. The table records under 200,000 clones, 70% to 90% of them present only once. The sequenced material came from PBMCs. The source is a man aged 18 to 29 in good health and CMV-seropositive. CDR3s include the opening cysteine and the closing phenylalanine or tryptophan. A D gene is named only where the DNA matches it firmly. Clone size is shown for a subset of rows, as once, few, many or a class of expanded clone.

V gene	J gene	D gene	clone size	CDR3 DNA	CDR3 protein
TRBV5-1	TRBJ2-5	TRBD2	-	TGCGCCAGCAGTCGGACTAGCGGGGGAGAAGAGACCCAGTACTTC	CASSRTSGGEETQYF
TRBV6-1	TRBJ1-4	-	-	TGTGCCAGCAGTGCACAGGGTGGTGAAAAACTGTTTTTT	CASSAQGGEKLFF
TRBV13	TRBJ2-1	TRBD2	-	TGTGCCAGCAGCCCCCCGGGACTAGCGGGGGGTGAGCAGTTCTTC	CASSPPGLAGGEQFF
TRBV19	TRBJ1-3	-	-	TGTGCCAGTAGCACGTTCCCGGGACAAATCTCTGGAAACACCATATATTTT	CASSTFPGQISGNTIYF
TRBV10-2	TRBJ2-3	TRBD1	-	TGCGCCAGCAGCGCCCTGACAGGGGCAGGCACAGATACGCAGTATTTT	CASSALTGAGTDTQYF
TRBV19	TRBJ1-1	-	-	TGTGCCAGTAGACTCGGGCAGCTAGGACTCTCAGAAGCTTTCTTT	CASRLGQLGLSEAFF
TRBV2	TRBJ1-1	TRBD1	-	TGTGCCAGCAGTTGGGCGGTTGGGACAGTGGAGAACACTGAAGCTTTCTTT	CASSWAVGTVENTEAFF
TRBV7-9	TRBJ2-5	TRBD1	-	TGTGCCAGCAGCCCAGGAGGAATATCGGTACAGGGGCAAGAGACCCAGTACTTC	CASSPGGISVQGQETQYF
TRBV6-1	TRBJ1-6	-	-	TGTGCCAGCAGTGAACGGGGGGACTCCTATAATTCACCCCTCCACTTT	CASSERGDSYNSPLHF
TRBV12-5	TRBJ2-5	TRBD2	-	TGTGCTAGTGGTTTCGGTACTAGCGGGGAAGAGACCCAGTACTTC	CASGFGTSGEETQYF
TRBV9	TRBJ1-6	-	-	TGTGCCAGCAGCCCCCATCCCAGCGGGGCAGGAGCACCCCTCCACTTT	CASSPHPSGAGAPLHF
TRBV29-1	TRBJ1-1	TRBD1	-	TGCAGCGTTACAGGGGGTTGGTCTGAAGCTTTCTTT	CSVTGGWSEAFF
TRBV5-1	TRBJ1-4	-	-	TGCGCCAGCAGCTTGGTTCCCGAGGCTAATGAAAAACTGTTTTTT	CASSLVPEANEKLFF
TRBV27	TRBJ1-4	-	-	TGTGCCAGCAGTTCGGACTTCGGAAGTTGGGATGAAAAACTGTTTTTT	CASSSDFGSWDEKLFF
TRBV6-5	TRBJ1-1	-	-	TGTGCCAGCAGTTTCCTGGGGGGTGTCGACACTGAAGCTTTCTTT	CASSFLGGVDTEAFF
TRBV7-2	TRBJ1-1	-	few	TGTGCCAGCCTGAAACAGTCTTTCACTGAAGCTTTCTTT	CASLKQSFTEAFF
TRBV30	TRBJ1-1	TRBD1	-	TGTGCCTGGAGTGTCGGAGGGGGCCCCACTGAAGCTTTCTTT	CAWSVGGGPTEAFF
TRBV6-5	TRBJ2-2	TRBD1	-	TGTGCCAGCAGACCGACAGGGGCCGGGGAGCTGTTTTTT	CASRPTGAGELFF
TRBV19	TRBJ2-7	-	once	TGTGCCAGTAGTCCACAGGACAGCTACGAGCAGTACTTC	CASSPQDSYEQYF
TRBV5-4	TRBJ2-3	-	-	TGTGCCAGCAGCTTGGTCTCAGATACGCAGTATTTT	CASSLVSDTQYF
TRBV7-6	TRBJ2-7	TRBD2	once	TGTGCCAGCAGCAAGGAAGCGGGGGACTCCTACGAGCAGTACTTC	CASSKEAGDSYEQYF
TRBV5-4	TRBJ1-3	TRBD1	-	TGTGCCAGCAGCCCTGGGACAGGGGCGACCTCTGGAAACACCATATATTTT	CASSPGTGATSGNTIYF
TRBV27	TRBJ2-7	-	-	TGTGCCAGCAGTTTAGTTGGGGGGATCCACGAGCAGTACTTC	CASSLVGGIHEQYF
TRBV6-6	TRBJ1-6	-	once	TGTGCCAGCAGTTACTCGACGCGCGGGCGGTCACCCCTCCACTTT	CASSYSTRGRSPLHF
TRBV5-1	TRBJ2-7	-	-	TGCGCCAGCAGCTTTGGGGCTAACTCCTACGAGCAGTACTTC	CASSFGANSYEQYF
TRBV18	TRBJ1-5	TRBD1	-	TGTGCCAGCTCACCAAACGAGGGACAGAATCAGCCCCAGCATTTT	CASSPNEGQNQPQHF
TRBV28	TRBJ1-2	TRBD1	-	TGTGCCAGCAGTTTACGACAGGGCTATGGCTACACCTTC	CASSLRQGYGYTF
TRBV5-4	TRBJ1-1	TRBD1	few	TGTGCCAGCAGCTTGGGGGGACAGGGTGGCATGAACACTGAAGCTTTCTTT	CASSLGGQGGMNTEAFF
TRBV10-1	TRBJ2-7	-	-	TGCGCCAGCAGTGAGTCAGCGGGTCAACAGTACTTC	CASSESAGQQYF
TRBV7-2	TRBJ2-3	TRBD1	-	TGTGCCAGCAGCTTAGGGGACAGAGACACAGATACGCAGTATTTT	CASSLGDRDTDTQYF
TRBV19	TRBJ1-1	-	-	TGTGCCAGTAGTATGGGGGGTCTGAGGAGCGGGGAAGCTTTCTTT	CASSMGGLRSGEAFF